These 16 T cell receptor beta chains originate from one sample sequenced in a study of somatic mutations in cytotoxic T cells in rheumatoid arthritis. Sequenced by immunoSEQ multiplex PCR; TCRdb stores in-frame clones only, minus some. The repertoire includes around 6,400 clones, around 74% of them detected once, and over 30% sits in the top ten. The sample taken for sequencing was CD8+ T cells sorted from blood. These receptors were collected from a woman in her forties or fifties in good health.

The V and J genes are TRBV4-1 and TRBJ2-3, with D perhaps TRBD1 (6 bases). V lost 3 bases and J lost 0, with 13 bases in between. There are 16 residues in the CDR3. The germline gives CDR1 MGHRA, CDR2 YSYEKL. DNA for the CDR3: TGCGCCAGCAGCCAGGGTGGGGGCCGTAGCACAGATACGCAGTATTTT. Its protein is CASSQGGGRSTDTQYF.

This clone showed up just a few times. V gene TRBV11-2 combines with J gene TRBJ2-5, with D perhaps matching TRBD1 (5 bases). Trimming took 6 bases from V and 4 from J, leaving 12 bases between them. The CDR3 is made up of 13 amino acids. Per germline, CDR1 SGHAT and CDR2 FQNNGV. DNA for the CDR3: TGTGCCAGCAGTAAGGGGATAGGAGAGACCCAGTACTTC. This translates into CASSKGIGETQYF. The full variable domain, in which reference TRBV11-2 and TRBJ2-5 provide the parts outside the CDR3, is EAGVAQSPRYKIIEKRQSVAFWCNPISGHATLYWYQQILGQGPKLLIQFQNNGVVDDSQLPKDRFSAERLKGVDSTLKIQPAKLEDSAVYLCASSKGIGETQYFGPGTRLLVL.

The genes are TRBV4-1 and TRBJ2-5; weak D call: TRBD2 (6 bases). The CDR3 loop spans 16 amino acids. The germline V and J ends were trimmed by 0 bases and 0 bases, with 11 bases remaining between them. The germline V gene encodes CDR1 MGHRA and CDR2 YSYEKL. The CDR3 nucleotides are TGCGCCAGCAGCCAAGATGGTTGGGGGGACCAAGAGACCCAGTACTTC. Amino acids: CASSQDGWGDQETQYF.

The chain combines TRBV11-3 with TRBJ2-7, with 8 bases lining up with TRBD1. The CDR3 is 16 residues long. V lost 5 bases and J lost 6; bases outside the gene matches: 15. Germline V gene lookup returns CDR1 SGHNT and CDR2 YENEEA. The CDR3 nucleotides read TGTGCCAGCAGCCCCCGGGACAGGAAGGGGCCTACCGAGCAGTACTTC. This sequence encodes CASSPRDRKGPTEQYF.

The gene calls are TRBV4-2 and TRBJ1-2; D call uncertain. V dropped 0 bases and J dropped 4 bases, with 15 bases sitting between them. CDR1 is LGHNA, CDR2 YNFKEQ, per germline. This CDR3 is built from 16 residues. CDR3 in DNA: TGTGCCAGCAGCCAAGAACGGGGAGGTGAGGGCTATGGCTACACCTTC. Translating it yields CASSQERGGEGYGYTF.

The rearrangement uses TRBV6-1 and TRBJ2-7; 9 nucleotides align to TRBD1. The junction had 7 bases not matched to a gene; V was cut back by 10 bases and J by 3 bases. There are 13 residues in the CDR3. CDR1 and CDR2 from the germline V gene are MNHNS and SASEGT. CDR3 nucleotides: TGTGCCACCCGGACAGGGGATTACTACGAGCAGTACTTC. Residues: CATRTGDYYEQYF.

The CDR3 DNA reads TGTGCCAGCAGCACACAAGGGGGCAATCAGCCCCAGCATTTT. Amino acids: CASSTQGGNQPQHF. The chain recombines TRBV11-2 with TRBJ1-5, with D possibly TRBD1 on 5 matching bases. Trimming removed 5 bases at V and 2 bases at J, with 10 bases between. CDR3 length equals 14 residues. Germline lookup yields CDR1 SGHAT and CDR2 FQNNGV.

This clone occurred a few times. This chain uses TRBV7-9 with TRBJ2-2; 8 bases are a match to TRBD2. The CDR3 is 17 amino acids. The junction had 12 bases not matched to a gene; V was cut back by 2 bases and J by 7 bases. In germline, CDR1 is SEHNR, CDR2 FQNEAQ (reference sequence). CDR3 sequence: CASSLTGGGTIDGELFF. CDR3 DNA: TGTGCCAGCAGCTTAACTGGCGGGGGGACTATCGACGGGGAGCTGTTTTTT.

The chain recombines TRBV13 with TRBJ2-7; D possibly corresponds to TRBD2 (6 bases). The V gene lost 1 base and the J gene lost 5 bases, with 12 bases spanning the gap. This CDR3 comprises 14 residues. From germline, CDR1 is PRHDT and CDR2 FYEKMQ (reference sequence). The CDR3 is CASSLEVTRHEQYF. CDR3 sequence (DNA): TGTGCCAGCAGCTTAGAGGTGACTAGGCACGAGCAGTACTTC. Drawing the rest from reference TRBV13 and TRBJ2-7, the complete variable domain is AAGVIQSPRHLIKEKRETATLKCYPIPRHDTVYWYQQGPGQDPQFLISFYEKMQSDKGSIPDRFSAQQFSDYHSELNMSSLELGDSALYFCASSLEVTRHEQYFGPGTRLTVT.

The chain employs TRBV7-3 and TRBJ2-3; 8 nucleotides match TRBD2. The germline gives CDR1 SGHTA, CDR2 FQGTGA. The J segment lost 6 bases and the V segment lost 1 base, leaving 9 bases of the junction unmatched. The CDR3 has 16 residues. CDR3 nucleotide sequence: TGTGCCAGCAGCTTAAGGACGGGGGGGCCCGGGGATACGCAGTATTTT. Protein sequence: CASSLRTGGPGDTQYF.

The CDR3 here is CASSSGRGRKGNEQFF. The CDR3 DNA follows: TGTGCCAGCAGCTCCGGCAGGGGGCGAAAGGGCAATGAGCAGTTCTTC. The chain uses TRBV7-9 and TRBJ2-1, with TRBD1 identical over 8 bases. The V gene's germline CDR1 is SEHNR and CDR2 FQNEAQ (reference sequence). V lost 4 bases, J lost 6 bases, and 11 bases stayed unmatched. The CDR3 runs 16 residues.

This clone was seen a handful of times. J is TRBJ2-7 and V is TRBV15; 7 bases fit TRBD2. Germline assignment: CDR1 LNHNV and CDR2 YYDKDF (reference sequence). J gave up 0 bases and V 6 bases, and 8 bases lay outside the gene matches. CDR3 length: 15 amino acids. CDR3 loop: CATSRVTGGSYEQYF. DNA of the CDR3: TGTGCCACCAGTCGGGTAACGGGAGGCTCCTACGAGCAGTACTTC. Full variable domain (remainder filled in from reference TRBV15 and TRBJ2-7): DAMVIQNPRYQVTQFGKPVTLSCSQTLNHNVMYWYQQKSSQAPKLLFHYYDKDFNNEADTPDNFQSRRPNTSFCFLDIRSPGLGDTAMYLCATSRVTGGSYEQYFGPGTRLTVT.

V is TRBV6-1 and J is TRBJ2-5; D is unclear. Per the germline V gene, CDR1 is MNHNS and CDR2 is SASEGT. The CDR3 sequence is 10 residues long. V lost 8 bases, J lost 3 bases, and 4 bases lay in between. CDR3 in amino acids: CASHKETQYF. CDR3 nucleotide sequence: TGTGCCAGCCACAAAGAGACCCAGTACTTC.

The chain joins TRBV10-3 to TRBJ2-7, with TRBD1 matching 8 bases. The V gene end was trimmed by 7 bases and the J gene end by 4 bases; junction bases not matched to a gene: 15. The CDR3 length is 16 residues. Germline lookup yields CDR1 ENHRY and CDR2 SYGVKD. The CDR3 region has the DNA TGTGCCATCACAGTCAGGGGGCAGGGGGAAGGGTACGAGCAGTACTTC. Translated: CAITVRGQGEGYEQYF.

The count of this clone is one. The chain joins TRBV27 to TRBJ2-3, with D possibly TRBD2 on 6 matching bases. Between the trimmed V and J ends, which lost 2 bases and 4 bases, there was a span of 13 bases. This CDR3 is 15 amino acids long. The germline CDR1 and CDR2 sequences are MNHEY and SMNVEV (reference sequence). CDR3 loop: CASSLGPRLADTQYF. The CDR3 nucleotides read TGTGCCAGCAGTTTAGGGCCTCGACTAGCAGATACGCAGTATTTT.

A single count supports this clone. This sequence joins TRBV4-1 and TRBJ2-2; 10 nucleotides agree with TRBD1. The ends lost 5 bases at V and 4 bases at J; junction bases unmatched: 4. This CDR3 is 15 amino acids long. Germline V gene lookup returns CDR1 MGHRA and CDR2 YSYEKL. CDR3 loop: CASSNRDRGTGELFF. The DNA of the CDR3 is TGCGCCAGCAGCAACCGGGACAGGGGCACCGGGGAGCTGTTTTTT.